This T cell receptor (beta chain) emerged from a study of cytomegalovirus exposure and HLA in healthy donors (dated by TCRdb to about 2017). About the investigation overall: According to an earlier analysis of several hundred of the donors, some 180 million T cells yielded some 110 million unique TCR beta sequences and 276 Gb of sequence data. An early release covering approximately 600 HLA-typed donors comprised approximately 290 gigabases of sequencing data and 65 million to 100 million unique TCR sequences. The genetic ancestry cluster associated with self-reported Caucasian donors included 65% to 90% of the roughly 380 genotyped donors. The aim of the study was to test whether cataloging public T cell receptors could identify signatures of past pathogen exposure. Using immunosequencing, the study profiled T cell repertoires from fewer than 700 subjects and related those repertoires to cytomegalovirus serostatus. A separate validation cohort of roughly 130 different subjects was used in addition to the approximately 670-subject first cohort. High-throughput TCR immunosequencing, statistical association of individual TCRs with disease status, and machine learning were combined to predict cytomegalovirus infection status. To study patterns of TCR occurrence, a later analysis re-analyzed previously published TCR beta repertoires from 666 donors and added high-resolution HLA genotyping. Rather than drawing on any new phenotypic data, the later analysis identified candidate immune exposures from TCR beta sequences and the way those sequences occurred across donors. To decide whether each TCR beta V gene segment behaved as functional or pseudogenic, an earlier analysis of several hundred of the donors relied on high-throughput TCR beta sequencing. Donor age, sex, ethnicity and CMV serostatus were compiled alongside the repertoire data. A later genetic analysis used genome-wide SNP genotypes for about 60% of the 666 donors, treating that subset as a discovery cohort. All discovery cohort repertoires had been generated using a single sequencing platform. Both class I and class II loci were covered by HLA typing, at four-digit resolution. Typing coverage varied by locus: roughly 629-630 donors for A, B, C, DRB1 and DQB1; under 550 for DQA1; more than 600 for DPA1; fewer than 480 for DPB1. Roughly 5 DR-DQ haplotypes were treated as single units for association and clustering because of strong linkage in the cohort. Across approximately 420 genotyped donors of the cohort, an average of about 220,000 unique TCR beta nucleotide sequences per donor were sequenced, and 15% to 20% of those sequences were non-productive.

The CDR1 and CDR2 encoded by the germline V gene are SQVTM and ANQGSEA. Including the terminal cysteine and phenylalanine, the CDR3 comprises 13 residues. Only the CDR3 part of the read is kept: 39 bases, read in frame from the first base. V is shortened by 1 base, J by 6 bases, and the region joining them spans 13 bases. In total, roughly 670 healthy bone marrow donors made up the cohort. Cohort members were all nominally healthy when sampled, although unrecorded immune exposures were likely present. The donor tested CMV seropositive, placing the donor among the 289 seropositive members of the cohort. Each donor provided a peripheral blood sample, and peripheral blood mononuclear cells were used for TCR beta sequencing. The Qiagen DNeasy Blood Extraction Kit was used to extract genomic DNA from the blood cell samples. Library creation used the immunoSEQ multiplex PCR assay. A mixture of 60 forward primers for TCR Vbeta segments and 13 reverse primers for TCR Jbeta segments was used in the multiplex PCR. A multiplex PCR assay on genomic DNA amplified the CDR3 region of rearranged TCR beta genes. On the Illumina HiSeq System, the amplified TCR beta libraries were sequenced as 87-base-pair reads. As for the authors' bioinformatics: A later analysis tallied roughly 80 million unique TCR beta chains across the approximately 670 repertoires, and 10 million to 11 million of those chains were shared by two or more donors. Raw reads were error-corrected and collapsed into unique sequences by a nearest-neighbor algorithm in which closely related sequences were merged to remove PCR and sequencing errors. V, D and J gene segments were assigned by aligning CDR3 sequences to IMGT reference sequences. For a sequence to be retained, at least a six-nucleotide match to both a V gene segment and a J gene segment was required. Rearrangements were called productive when the CDR3 lacked stop codons and stayed in frame with V and J; all others were non-productive. CDR3 was defined by IMGT convention, running from the second conserved V-encoded cysteine to the conserved J-encoded phenylalanine. Sequences without an unambiguous match to a single V gene segment were excluded from the earlier analysis of a few hundred of the donors. In an earlier analysis of about 590 of the donors, a V segment was called functional when productive rearrangements were above 56.7%, and segregating when the standard deviation between donors exceeded 5%. A statistical classification framework was built for diagnosing cytomegalovirus status from the catalog of TCR beta chain sequences. In a later analysis, TCR nucleotide sequences were compared against IMGT/GENE-DB human TR gene sequences so that V and J genes could be assigned. A later analysis assigned CDR3 sequences and most-parsimonious VDJ recombination scenarios with the TCRdist pipeline. In a later analysis, every TCR beta chain was defined by the combination of its CDR3 amino acid sequence and its V-gene family, and reads without a unique V-gene family were dropped. In a later analysis, approximately 590 highly shared, low-generation-probability nucleotide sequences were removed to address suspected cross-contamination and a sequencing artifact. In a later analysis, a clonal expansion index for each public chain was calculated from normalized within-repertoire ranks of inferred template counts. In a later analysis, generation probabilities were computed using a VDJ recombination model fitted to out-of-frame rearrangements, and the results were checked against IGoR. In a later analysis, TCR-TCR, TCR-HLA and TCR-CMV co-occurrence was scored with hypergeometric tests, and a repertoire-size bias correction was applied to TCR pairs. A later analysis estimated false discovery rates by permuting HLA or CMV assignments 20 times. A later analysis grouped co-occurring TCRs with DBSCAN, adding TCRdist sequence similarity when clustering within HLA-allele-positive subsets. Co-occurrence clustering excluded repertoires with fewer than 30,000 or more than 120,000 public chains, plus five with anomalous nucleotide sharing. Sourced from immuneACCESS, this table was stored by TCRdb with only in-frame sequences that have V and J called. A share of the clones is absent; for the studies checked, an unresolved V gene accounts for under half, and the remainder has no known explanation. V, J and clone size are those of that table, while D and trimming were read from the DNA. The sample table lists more than 95,000 clones, 9.5% to 15% of them with a count of one. The top ten clonotypes cover more than 15% of the sample.

What the authors observed across the whole study: Most TCR sequences were seen in very few donors, while some public TCRs were found in many individuals. Only TCR beta chains were sequenced in this cohort, and the absence of alpha or paired-chain data limited detectable features. A further reported finding was that TCR beta sequences accurately predicted the HLA-A and HLA-B alleles for most subjects in the first cohort. Broadly in line with IMGT annotations, most TCR beta V segments showed up in productive rearrangements about 90% or about 30% of the time in an earlier analysis of several hundred of the donors. The study gave a list of over 150 TCR beta chains associated with cytomegalovirus. According to a later analysis, most CMV-associated TCR beta chains appeared to be HLA-restricted, and the HLA associations seemed to be driven largely by CMV exposure. In a later analysis, around 17,000 TCR beta sequences were associated with specific HLA alleles at a false discovery rate of 0.05. In both the original and validation cohorts, the classifier was reported to diagnose cytomegalovirus status with high specificity and sensitivity. Assigning TCR associations to individual alleles was difficult when HLA alleles, especially DR and DQ, strongly co-occurred. A later analysis found that TCR association rates varied across HLA loci, with DRB1 alleles showing the most associated TCRs and HLA-C alleles the fewest. Some IMGT-functional V segments, including TRBV6-2 and TRBV6-3, could not be distinguished by the 87-base-pair reads and were therefore excluded. Correlated functional status among segregating V segments might be attributable to linkage disequilibrium, but an unknown experimental factor could not be ruled out. Because HLA typing was missing for some donors at each locus, association tests included only the typed subset. The sequencing pipeline was judged likely to have produced a cluster of highly shared sequence variants as a technical artifact. In a later analysis, several top co-occurrence clusters were reported to appear linked to parvovirus B19, influenza, CMV and Epstein-Barr virus. Presence/absence analyses assumed roughly uniform sequencing depth across donors, an assumption that may not hold. A later analysis found that HLA-associated TCR beta chains were more clonally expanded and had lower generation probabilities than equally common non-associated chains. Roughly 15 rarely observed V segments, including chromosome 9 orphons, were excluded from the earlier analysis of about 610 of the donors because counts were too low. The authors suggested that the approach could potentially be extended to other disease states and immunological phenotypes. In vitro tests confirmed that a few of the cytomegalovirus-associated TCR beta chains recognize cytomegalovirus antigens. An association between a missense DCLRE1C variant and V-gene and J-gene trimming of TCR beta chains was found in a later genetic analysis and replicated in an independent cohort. The only immune exposure information available for the cohort was CMV serostatus. According to a later genetic analysis, donors in an Asian-associated ancestry cluster had fewer N-insertions in productive TCRs than the roughly 700-donor mean.

In its sample, this clone was seen a few times. Its cognate antigen has yet to be identified. No clone much larger than this one lies a single base away; base qualities are absent. The chain employs TRBV29-1 and TRBJ2-7; the best D guess is TRBD2, with 5 bases matching. This TCR derives from a man aged 35 to 55 in good health and CMV-seropositive. Source material: PBMCs. The CDR3 protein: CSVEVWTPGEQYF. Read as DNA, the sequence is TGCAGCGTTGAAGTTTGGACTCCGGGCGAGCAGTACTTC.